The 10 T cell receptor beta chains below were found in one sample sequenced in a study of Graves' ophthalmopathy and Graves' hyperthyroidism. Amplification from RNA transcripts yielded the TCR beta CDR3 regions. The library came from an HTBI-primed first-round RT-PCR and a second-round multiplex PCR. TCRdb re-derived calls from the multiplex PCR reads in MiXCR, one entry per CDR3 protein. The sample holds 150,000 to 200,000 distinct CDR3 sequences, just under 40% seen once. The specimen was peripheral blood. Receptors originate from a man aged 25-45 years with Graves' ophthalmopathy.

The rearrangement uses TRBV12-5 and TRBJ2-5; no reliable D call. Deletions cut 5 bases from V and 1 base from J, with 8 bases between. Germline loops: CDR1 LGHNT, CDR2 FRNRAP. The CDR3 is 13 amino acids. For the CDR3, the DNA is TGTGCTAGTGGTCCCCCGGGCCAAGAGACCCAGTACTTC. This codes for CASGPPGQETQYF.

V and J are TRBV7-2 and TRBJ2-7; D is unresolved. CDR3 length: 14 residues. Deletions cut 4 bases from V and 7 bases from J, with 17 bases between. The germline gives CDR1 SGHTA, CDR2 FQGNSA. DNA for the CDR3: TGTGCCAGCAGCTCCCGAGGACCCCGTAGGGAGCAGTACTTC. Amino acid sequence: CASSSRGPRREQYF.

The chain uses TRBV7-2 and TRBJ2-7; D call uncertain. The CDR3 is made up of 13 amino acids. Trimming stripped 5 bases from V and 0 bases from J, with 8 bases between. Germline CDR1 SGHTA, CDR2 FQGNSA. DNA for the CDR3: TGTGCCAGCAGCCTTAAAAGCTCCTACGAGCAGTACTTC. Its protein product is CASSLKSSYEQYF.

The chain recombines TRBV6-5 with TRBJ2-2, with 9 nucleotides matching TRBD2. The V gene's germline CDR1 is MNHEY and CDR2 SVGAGI. V was clipped by 4 bases and J by 1 base; unmatched bases: 7. The CDR3 contains 17 residues. The CDR3 loop is CASSSVAGVLNTGELFF. CDR3 coding DNA: TGTGCCAGCAGTTCCGTAGCGGGAGTCTTGAACACCGGGGAGCTGTTTTTT.

This clonotype came up many times. The chain has TRBV27 and TRBJ2-7, with D tentatively TRBD1 (6 bases). The CDR3 sequence is 14 residues long. The V and J ends lost 4 bases and 5 bases respectively, with 15 bases between them. CDR1 is MNHEY and CDR2 is SMNVEV in the germline V gene (reference sequence). CDR3 bases: TGTGCCAGCAGTTCTCTACAGGGTACCCACGAGCAGTACTTC. Translated, it gives CASSSLQGTHEQYF.

V and J are TRBV12-3 or TRBV12-4 and TRBJ2-7; D unclear. V lost 1 base and J 2 bases, leaving 12 bases between the germline ends. This CDR3 comprises 15 residues. The CDR3 DNA follows: TGTGCCAGCAGTTTAGGTTGGGCAGCGCCCTACGAGCAGTACTTC. This encodes CASSLGWAAPYEQYF.

Written as DNA, the CDR3 is TGTGCCTGGAGTGTATCTGTGTACGAGCAGTACTTC. Its protein is CAWSVSVYEQYF. The genes are TRBV30 and TRBJ2-7; no reliable D call. The CDR3 covers 12 residues. Trimming removed 0 bases from V and 4 bases from J, with 7 bases in between. The germline gives CDR1 GTSNPN, CDR2 SVGIG (reference sequence).

This clonotype was observed at least ten times. CDR3 sequence: CASSSGPPENTEAFF. In DNA, the CDR3 is TGTGCCAGCAGCTCCGGCCCCCCAGAGAACACTGAAGCTTTCTTT. The chain links TRBV12-3 or TRBV12-4 to TRBJ1-1; no definite D call. The CDR3 is 15 residues long. With 6 bases removed from V and 1 base from J, the gap between germline ends came to 15 bases.

This clonotype was seen a few times. The genes are TRBV11-3 and TRBJ1-1; possible D gene TRBD1, 5 bases. The length of the CDR3 is 13 residues. V lost 5 bases and J 3 bases, leaving 10 bases between the germline ends. The V gene's germline CDR1 is SGHNT and CDR2 YENEEA. The CDR3 is CASSAQGDTEAFF. In nucleotides, the CDR3 is TGTGCCAGCAGCGCGCAGGGAGACACTGAAGCTTTCTTT.

This clonotype has ten or more counts. V is TRBV24-1 and J is TRBJ1-2; D gene unclear. V was cut by 2 bases and J by 8 bases, with 11 bases left in between. Germline lookup yields CDR1 KGHDR and CDR2 SFDVKD. This CDR3 region has 13 residues. CDR3 amino acids: CATSDSLLGGYTF. CDR3 coding DNA: TGTGCCACCAGTGATTCTCTTCTAGGGGGCTACACCTTC.